Below, 7 T cell receptor beta chains from the same sample are listed, as sequenced in a study of T cells in Graves' hyperthyroidism and ophthalmopathy. From RNA transcripts, TCR beta CDR3 regions were amplified. HTBI primers drove first-round RT-PCR of the TCR CDR3. TCRdb redid the calling of the multiplex PCR reads with MiXCR, one entry per CDR3 protein. The table shows around 500,000 distinct CDR3 sequences, with around 13% occurring only once. Sequenced sample: blood. These receptors came from a woman in her forties with Graves' hyperthyroidism.

The V and J genes are TRBV19 and TRBJ2-7; D is unresolved. The CDR3 extends over 14 amino acids. Germline-derived CDR1 and CDR2 are LNHDA and SQIVND (reference sequence). Trimming removed 2 bases at V and 3 bases at J, with 11 bases between. CDR3 sequence: CASSIRLTNYEQYF. The CDR3 nucleotides are TGTGCCAGTAGTATACGTCTCACAAACTACGAGCAGTACTTC.

This clonotype occurred many times. The chain has TRBV28 and TRBJ2-1; 12 positions agree with TRBD2. This CDR3 is 14 amino acids long. Germline V gives CDR1 MDHEN, CDR2 SYDVKM. Trimming removed 5 bases from V and 7 bases from J; junction bases left unmatched: 3. The CDR3 DNA reads TGTGCCAGCAGTGGCACTAGCGGGAGGAATGAGCAGTTCTTC. The encoded protein is CASSGTSGRNEQFF. The full variable domain, its missing parts supplied by reference TRBV28 and TRBJ2-1, is DVKVTQSSRYLVKRTGEKVFLECVQDMDHENMFWYRQDPGLGLRLIYFSYDVKMKEKGDIPEGYSVSREKKERFSLILESASTNQTSMYLCASSGTSGRNEQFFGPGTRLTVL.

This clonotype was seen ten or more times. The chain couples TRBV12-3 or TRBV12-4 to TRBJ1-1; 7 bases agree with TRBD1. The CDR3 spans 15 residues. V was pared by 6 bases and J by 6 bases, with 13 bases of the junction left unmatched. Here the CDR3 DNA reads TGTGCCAGCAGGACTAGACAGGGAGGCAACCCTGAAGCTTTCTTT. Residues: CASRTRQGGNPEAFF.

Concerning this clonotype: A read error may explain this, as a much larger clone is one base away. The chain combines TRBV12-3 or TRBV12-4 with TRBJ1-4; 10 positions agree with TRBD1. V was clipped by 4 bases and J by 4 bases; unmatched bases: 6. This CDR3 spans 16 amino acids. The CDR3 sequence is CASSSRDRGLNEKLFF. CDR3 DNA sequence: TGTGCCAGCAGTTCCCGAGACAGGGGGCTTAATGAAAAACTGTTTTTT.

This sequence joins TRBV6-4 and TRBJ1-6, with D uncertain. CDR1 is MRHNA, CDR2 SNTAGT, per germline. The CDR3 totals 13 residues. With 4 bases removed from V and 7 bases from J, the gap between germline ends came to 8 bases. CDR3 amino acids: CASSVEENSPLHF. The CDR3 coding sequence is TGTGCCAGCAGTGTCGAAGAGAATTCACCCCTCCACTTT.

At least ten counts were recorded for this clonotype. The chain combines TRBV30 with TRBJ2-3; TRBD2 matches at 7 bases. The CDR3 is 14 residues long. Germline CDR1 and CDR2: GTSNPN and SVGIG (reference sequence). Losses at the gene ends were 3 bases for V and 3 bases for J; bases not matched to a gene: 6. The CDR3: CAWRTKGGTDTQYF. The CDR3 DNA is TGTGCCTGGAGAACGAAGGGAGGGACAGATACGCAGTATTTT.

The table lists this clonotype with many counts. The V and J genes are TRBV29-1 and TRBJ2-7; D perhaps matches TRBD2 (5 bases). Germline V CDR1 and CDR2: SQVTM, ANQGSEA. The CDR3 runs to 12 residues. V dropped 3 bases and J dropped 0 bases, with 6 bases sitting between them. The CDR3 protein is CSVEGSSYEQYF. As DNA, the CDR3 is TGCAGCGTTGAGGGGAGCTCCTACGAGCAGTACTTC.